This T cell receptor (beta chain) was identified in a study of cytomegalovirus exposure and HLA in healthy donors. Per germline, CDR1 MGHRA and CDR2 YSYEKL. The V end was cut by 4 bases, the J end by 7 bases, with 19 bases between. This CDR3 has 15 amino acids. Primers included in the PCR were 60 Vbeta and 13 Jbeta primers. The method was immunoSEQ multiplex PCR; TCRdb's version includes in-frame clones alone and lacks a portion of them. The sample holds about 130,000 clones, just under 75% seen once. Only a few counts were recorded for this clone. The sequence derives from a man aged 55-75 years in good health and CMV-seropositive. The gene calls are TRBV4-1 and TRBJ1-1; no definite D call. The specimen sequenced was PBMCs. CDR3 protein: CASSRSHGEVVEAFF. The CDR3 DNA reads as TGCGCCAGCAGCCGGTCACACGGGGAAGTCGTTGAAGCTTTCTTT.